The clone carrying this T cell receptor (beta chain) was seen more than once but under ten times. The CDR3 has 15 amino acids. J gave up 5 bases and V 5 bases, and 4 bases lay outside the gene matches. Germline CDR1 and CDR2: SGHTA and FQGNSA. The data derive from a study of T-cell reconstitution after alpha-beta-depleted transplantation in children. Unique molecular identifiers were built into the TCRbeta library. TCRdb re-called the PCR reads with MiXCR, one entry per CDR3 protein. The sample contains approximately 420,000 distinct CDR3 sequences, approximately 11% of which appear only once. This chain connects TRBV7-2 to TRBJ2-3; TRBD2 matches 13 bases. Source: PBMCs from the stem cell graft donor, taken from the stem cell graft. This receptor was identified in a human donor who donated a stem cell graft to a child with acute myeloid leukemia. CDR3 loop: CASSGTSGIGDTQYF. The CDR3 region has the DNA TGTGCCAGCAGCGGGACTAGCGGGATAGGAGATACGCAGTATTTT.